This TCR beta chain appears in the sequencing data of a study of blood T cell repertoires in COVID-19. The data were produced by immunoSEQ multiplex PCR, yet TCRdb's version contains in-frame clones alone and is incomplete. The sample lists 270,000 or so clones, about 86% occurring once. The germline gives CDR1 SGHAT, CDR2 FQNNGV. This CDR3 comprises 14 residues. Trimming took off 6 bases at V and 2 bases at J, with 12 bases between the two ends. The receptor comes from a woman in her thirties with COVID-19, enrolled during active disease. The chain couples TRBV11-2 to TRBJ2-3; perhaps TRBD1 as D (6 bases). Input material: peripheral blood. CDR3 nucleotide sequence: TGTGCCAGCAGTCAGGGGCATCTCACAGATACGCAGTATTTT. Translating it yields CASSQGHLTDTQYF. Filled out from reference TRBV11-2 and TRBJ2-3, the complete variable domain reads EAGVAQSPRYKIIEKRQSVAFWCNPISGHATLYWYQQILGQGPKLLIQFQNNGVVDDSQLPKDRFSAERLKGVDSTLKIQPAKLEDSAVYLCASSQGHLTDTQYFGPGTRLTVL.